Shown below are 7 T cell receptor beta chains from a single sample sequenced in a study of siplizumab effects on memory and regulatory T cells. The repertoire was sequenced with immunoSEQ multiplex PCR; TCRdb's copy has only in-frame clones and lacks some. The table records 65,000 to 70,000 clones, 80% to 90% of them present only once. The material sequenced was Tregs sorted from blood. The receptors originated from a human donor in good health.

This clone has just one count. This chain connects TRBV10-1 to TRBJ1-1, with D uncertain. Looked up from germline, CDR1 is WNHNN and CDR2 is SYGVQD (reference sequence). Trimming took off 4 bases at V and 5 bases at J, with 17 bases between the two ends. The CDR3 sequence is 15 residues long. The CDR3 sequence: CASSGSGTPYTEAFF. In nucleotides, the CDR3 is TGCGCCAGCAGTGGGTCCGGAACACCGTATACTGAAGCTTTCTTT.

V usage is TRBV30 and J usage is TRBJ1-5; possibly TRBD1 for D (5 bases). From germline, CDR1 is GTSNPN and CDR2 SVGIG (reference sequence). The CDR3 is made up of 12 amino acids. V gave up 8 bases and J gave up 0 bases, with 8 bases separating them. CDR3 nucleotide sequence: TGTGCCGGAGGGGATAGCAATCAGCCCCAGCATTTT. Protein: CAGGDSNQPQHF.

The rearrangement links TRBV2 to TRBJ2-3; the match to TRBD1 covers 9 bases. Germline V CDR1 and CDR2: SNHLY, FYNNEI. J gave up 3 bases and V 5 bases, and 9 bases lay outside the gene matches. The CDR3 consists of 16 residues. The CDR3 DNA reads TGTGCCAGCAGTCTCCCGGGACAGGGTCGGACAGATACGCAGTATTTT. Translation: CASSLPGQGRTDTQYF.

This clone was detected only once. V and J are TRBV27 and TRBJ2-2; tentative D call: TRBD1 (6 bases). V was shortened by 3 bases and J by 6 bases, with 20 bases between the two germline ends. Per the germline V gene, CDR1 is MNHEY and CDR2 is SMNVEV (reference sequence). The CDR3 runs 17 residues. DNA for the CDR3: TGTGCCAGCAGTTTCTTAGGACAGTGGAGAGTTTCCGGGGAGCTGTTTTTT. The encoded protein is CASSFLGQWRVSGELFF.

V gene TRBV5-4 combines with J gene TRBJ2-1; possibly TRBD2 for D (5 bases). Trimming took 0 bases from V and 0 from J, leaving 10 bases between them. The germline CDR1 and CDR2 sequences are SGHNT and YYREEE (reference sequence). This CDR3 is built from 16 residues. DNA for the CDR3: TGTGCCAGCAGCTTGGGCGGGCTGAGCTCCTACAATGAGCAGTTCTTC. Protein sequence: CASSLGGLSSYNEQFF.

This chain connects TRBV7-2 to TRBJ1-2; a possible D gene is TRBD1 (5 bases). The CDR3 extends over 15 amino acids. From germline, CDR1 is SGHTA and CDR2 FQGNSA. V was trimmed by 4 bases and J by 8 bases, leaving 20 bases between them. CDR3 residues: CASSSTIPGRGGYTF. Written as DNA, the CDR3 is TGTGCCAGCAGCTCCACAATACCCGGACGGGGGGGCTACACCTTC.

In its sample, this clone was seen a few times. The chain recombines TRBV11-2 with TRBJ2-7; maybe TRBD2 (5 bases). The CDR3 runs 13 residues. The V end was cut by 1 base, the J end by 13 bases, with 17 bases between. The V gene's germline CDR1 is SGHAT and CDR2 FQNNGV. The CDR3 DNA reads TGTGCCAGCAGCTTAGTAGGATTGGGAGTTGAATACTTC. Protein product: CASSLVGLGVEYF.